The clone carrying this TCR beta chain showed up many times. Other DNA sequences of this sample code for an identical CDR3. These data are taken from a study of blood T cell repertoires in COVID-19. Generated by immunoSEQ multiplex PCR, the TCRdb table keeps only in-frame clones and is missing some. The table lists fewer than 200,000 clones, around 79% of them singletons. The sample taken for sequencing was peripheral blood. The TCR originated in a woman in her sixties or seventies with COVID-19, enrolled during active disease.

CDR3: CASSLAGGQPQHF. The CDR3 DNA sequence: TGCGCCAGCAGCTTGGCAGGGGGTCAGCCCCAGCATTTT. The chain links TRBV5-1 to TRBJ1-5; the match to TRBD1 covers 7 bases. This CDR3 is built from 13 residues. After removal of 0 bases from V and 6 bases from J, the junction contained 0 bases not matched to a gene. Germline loops: CDR1 SGHRS, CDR2 YFSETQ. The full variable domain, with the rest looked up from reference TRBV5-1 and TRBJ1-5, is KAGVTQTPRYLIKTRGQQVTLSCSPISGHRSVSWYQQTPGQGLQFLFEYFSETQRNKGNFPGRFSGRQFSNSRSEMNVSTLELGDSALYLCASSLAGGQPQHFGDGTRLSIL.